Shown below are 32 T cell receptor beta chains from a single sample sequenced in a study of blood T cell repertoires in COVID-19. Sequencing was performed with immunoSEQ multiplex PCR; in TCRdb, only in-frame clones are kept and a portion is missing. The sample holds about 220,000 clones, 80% to 90% seen once. The sequenced material came from peripheral blood. The receptors come from a man aged 50 to 59 with active or convalescent COVID-19.

This chain connects TRBV10-3 to TRBJ1-5; TRBD1 agrees at 7 bases. This CDR3 has 13 amino acids. The V segment lost 6 bases and the J segment 5 bases; nucleotides outside the gene matches: 4. Germline V gene lookup returns CDR1 ENHRY and CDR2 SYGVKD. In nucleotides, the CDR3 is TGTGCCATCAGGGACAGGCCCGATCAGCCCCAGCATTTT. This translates into CAIRDRPDQPQHF.

This chain connects TRBV7-3 to TRBJ2-5; 7 bases fit TRBD2. The CDR3 extends over 14 amino acids. V dropped 5 bases and J dropped 5; count of bases not matched to a gene: 8. Per germline, CDR1 SGHTA and CDR2 FQGTGA. This chain's CDR3 is CASSPWGGSETQYF. CDR3 bases: TGTGCCAGCAGCCCCTGGGGAGGGAGTGAGACCCAGTACTTC.

Regarding this clone: Other DNA sequences in the sample encode the same CDR3. The V and J genes are TRBV4-3 and TRBJ1-1; D remains unclear. V was cut by 0 bases and J by 0 bases, with 8 bases left in between. This CDR3 contains 15 residues. CDR1 is LGHNA and CDR2 is YSLEER in the germline V gene. CDR3 in amino acids: CASSQENNMNTEAFF. CDR3 coding DNA: TGCGCCAGCAGCCAAGAGAACAACATGAACACTGAAGCTTTCTTT.

Remarks on this clone: Other DNA sequences in this sample translate to the same CDR3. The V gene is TRBV5-1, the J gene TRBJ2-1; the match to TRBD2 covers 10 bases. The germline CDR1 and CDR2 sequences are SGHRS and YFSETQ. The V and J ends lost 0 bases and 8 bases, in that order; junction bases with no gene match: 5. This CDR3 region has 15 residues. CDR3 nucleotides: TGCGCCAGCAGCTTGGGGACTAGCGGTGGGGATGAGCAGTTCTTC. This translates into CASSLGTSGGDEQFF.

The chain joins TRBV19 to TRBJ2-3; a possible D gene is TRBD2 (5 bases). Trimming left V 3 bases short and J 5 bases short, with 12 bases between. The V gene's germline CDR1 is LNHDA and CDR2 SQIVND (reference sequence). There are 14 residues in the CDR3. The CDR3 sequence: CASSISSFQDTQYF. CDR3 coding DNA: TGTGCCAGTAGTATTTCTAGCTTTCAAGATACGCAGTATTTT.

The chain couples TRBV19 to TRBJ1-5, with D possibly TRBD1 on 5 matching bases. CDR3 size: 16 residues. Germline values: CDR1 LNHDA, CDR2 SQIVND (reference sequence). With 4 bases removed from V and 0 bases from J, the gap between germline ends came to 13 bases. The DNA of the CDR3 is TGTGCCAGTAGTAGAGCGGGACCGGTTAGCAATCAGCCCCAGCATTTT. Amino acid sequence: CASSRAGPVSNQPQHF.

The J gene is TRBJ2-7, the V gene TRBV7-8, with 10 bases aligning to TRBD2. CDR1 and CDR2 from the germline V gene are SGHVS and FQNEAQ. Trimming at V came to 2 bases and at J to 0 bases, leaving 4 bases not matched to a gene. There are 16 residues in the CDR3. The CDR3 DNA sequence: TGTGCCAGCAGCTTATATGGGACTAGCGTCTCCTACGAGCAGTACTTC. This translates into CASSLYGTSVSYEQYF. The complete variable domain, with remaining parts taken from reference TRBV7-8 and TRBJ2-7, reads GAGVSQSPRYKVAKRGQDVALRCDPISGHVSLFWYQQALGQGPEFLTYFQNEAQLDKSGLPSDRFFAERPEGSVSTLKIQRTQQEDSAVYLCASSLYGTSVSYEQYFGPGTRLTVT.

This chain connects TRBV7-2 to TRBJ1-5, with 8 bases lining up with TRBD1. The CDR3 is made up of 13 amino acids. In germline, CDR1 is SGHTA, CDR2 FQGNSA. V was clipped by 8 bases and J by 4 bases; unmatched bases: 4. CDR3 nucleotides: TGTGCCAGCGGACAGGGTTATAATCAGCCCCAGCATTTT. Translating it yields CASGQGYNQPQHF.

The chain is built from TRBV7-6 and TRBJ1-1, with 7 bases aligning to TRBD1. Trimming removed 5 bases from V and 6 bases from J; junction bases left unmatched: 6. This CDR3 comprises 13 residues. The germline V gene encodes CDR1 SGHVS and CDR2 FNYEAQ. The CDR3 spells CASSPGGRAEAFF. CDR3 nucleotide sequence: TGTGCCAGCAGCCCAGGGGGTAGGGCTGAAGCTTTCTTT.

CDR3 region: CASSPFSRDTAGELFF. DNA for the CDR3: TGTGCCAGCTCACCATTCTCCCGGGACACCGCCGGGGAGCTGTTTTTT. This rearrangement joins TRBV18 to TRBJ2-2; TRBD1 is a possible D gene (6 bases). Per germline, CDR1 KGHSH and CDR2 LQKENI. This CDR3 spans 16 amino acids. Trimming shortened V by 2 bases and J by 6 bases, and 16 bases separated the two germline ends.

The chain combines TRBV5-1 with TRBJ2-5; 9 bases fit TRBD2. CDR3 size: 15 residues. V was clipped by 2 bases and J by 5 bases; unmatched bases: 7. Germline CDR1 is SGHRS and CDR2 is YFSETQ. The CDR3 nucleotides read TGCGCCAGCAGCTTACTTAGCGGGAGTGGGGAGACCCAGTACTTC. Translated: CASSLLSGSGETQYF.

The chain carries TRBV2 and TRBJ2-3; tentative D call: TRBD1 (8 bases). CDR3 length: 15 amino acids. Germline CDR1 and CDR2: SNHLY and FYNNEI. Trimming removed 6 bases from V and 2 bases from J, with 15 bases in between. CDR3 bases: TGTGCCAGCAGAACAGGGGGGGGTTTCACAGATACGCAGTATTTT. Translating it yields CASRTGGGFTDTQYF.

The V call is TRBV19, the J call TRBJ2-7, with D maybe TRBD2 (6 bases). The CDR3 totals 15 residues. Germline CDR1 reads LNHDA; CDR2 reads SQIVND (reference sequence). V was pared by 2 bases and J by 3 bases, with 14 bases between. This CDR3 is CASSISAPGVYEQYF. For the CDR3, the DNA is TGTGCCAGTAGTATATCGGCCCCGGGGGTCTACGAGCAGTACTTC. Full variable domain (rest looked up from reference TRBV19 and TRBJ2-7): DGGITQSPKYLFRKEGQNVTLSCEQNLNHDAMYWYRQDPGQGLRLIYYSQIVNDFQKGDIAEGYSVSREKKESFPLTVTSAQKNPTAFYLCASSISAPGVYEQYFGPGTRLTVT.

This chain joins TRBV2 and TRBJ2-3; tentative D call: TRBD2 (5 bases). Trimming stripped 1 base from V and 14 bases from J, with 10 bases between. CDR1 and CDR2 from the germline V gene are SNHLY and FYNNEI. The CDR3 extends over 11 amino acids. CDR3 DNA sequence: TGTGCCAGCAGTGAAGTCGGACTGCCGTATTTT. Encoded protein: CASSEVGLPYF. The whole variable domain, remainder taken from reference TRBV2 and TRBJ2-3, is EPEVTQTPSHQVTQMGQEVILRCVPISNHLYFYWYRQILGQKVEFLVSFYNNEISEKSEIFDDQFSVERPDGSNFTLKIRSTKLEDSAMYFCASSEVGLPYFGPGTRLTVL.

The rearrangement uses TRBV28 and TRBJ2-7; possibly TRBD1 for D (5 bases). The CDR3 has 13 amino acids. The V gene's germline CDR1 is MDHEN and CDR2 SYDVKM. Trimming left V 3 bases short and J 1 base short, with 7 bases between. The CDR3 DNA sequence: TGTGCCAGCAGTTTTGCAGGGTCCTACGAGCAGTACGTC. Its protein is CASSFAGSYEQYV.

The chain has TRBV7-8 and TRBJ2-7, with D perhaps matching TRBD2 (6 bases). CDR1 is SGHVS, CDR2 FQNEAQ, per germline. V was trimmed by 3 bases and J by 12 bases, leaving 15 bases between them. The CDR3 has 12 residues. CDR3 nucleotide sequence: TGTGCCAGCAGCTTCCGGGACTCGGTTACGTACTTC. Translated, it gives CASSFRDSVTYF.

J is TRBJ1-2 and V is TRBV3-1 (or the pseudogene TRBV3-2); 8 bases map to TRBD1. The germline gives CDR1 LGHDT, CDR2 YNNKEL (reference sequence). The V and J ends lost 5 bases and 4 bases, in that order; junction bases with no gene match: 6. This CDR3 is built from 14 residues. DNA of the CDR3: TGTGCCAGCAGCTGGGACAGGAGATCCTATGGCTACACCTTC. It encodes CASSWDRRSYGYTF.

The chain combines TRBV5-1 with TRBJ2-5; TRBD2 aligns across 11 bases. With 1 base clipped from V and 2 bases from J, the junction kept 4 bases outside the gene matches. CDR1 SGHRS and CDR2 YFSETQ come from the germline V gene. The CDR3 has 16 residues. The CDR3 DNA reads TGCGCCAGCAGCTTGACTAGCGGGAGAAGGCAAGAGACCCAGTACTTC. It is translated as CASSLTSGRRQETQYF.

This chain connects TRBV18 to TRBJ2-7, with D uncertain. Germline V lookup: CDR1 KGHSH, CDR2 LQKENI. V was trimmed by 4 bases and J by 3 bases, leaving 16 bases between them. CDR3 size: 15 residues. CDR3 nucleotide sequence: TGTGCCAGCTCACTAGGCCCGACAACGCTCTACGAGCAGTACGTC. It translates to CASSLGPTTLYEQYV.

CDR3 nucleotide sequence: TGTGCCAGCAGTGTGGACAGTGAGCAAAAACTGTTTTTT. It encodes CASSVDSEQKLFF. The chain recombines TRBV7-2 with TRBJ1-4; D may be TRBD1 (6 bases). V lost 6 bases, J lost 9 bases, and 14 bases lay in between. The CDR3 is 13 residues long. Germline CDR1 reads SGHTA; CDR2 reads FQGNSA.

This clone came up once. V usage is TRBV11-3 and J usage is TRBJ2-2; maybe TRBD1 (5 bases). The CDR3 contains 16 residues. Per germline, CDR1 SGHNT and CDR2 YENEEA. V was shortened by 5 bases and J by 2 bases, with 15 bases between the two germline ends. CDR3 sequence (DNA): TGTGCCAGCAGCCCCCCGCAAGGGGTCAACACCGGGGAGCTGTTTTTT. Amino acids: CASSPPQGVNTGELFF.

This clone has only one observation. The rearrangement links TRBV2 to TRBJ1-1, with unresolved D. CDR1 and CDR2 (germline): SNHLY, FYNNEI. This CDR3 has 12 residues. The V end was cut by 6 bases, the J end by 6 bases, with 11 bases between. The CDR3 reads CASRNRGAEAFF. The CDR3 region has the DNA TGTGCCAGCAGGAACCGCGGGGCTGAAGCTTTCTTT.

The chain links TRBV7-9 to TRBJ2-3; TRBD2 aligns across 7 bases. Germline CDR1 SEHNR, CDR2 FQNEAQ (reference sequence). The J segment lost 1 base and the V segment lost 8 bases, leaving 6 bases of the junction unmatched. The length of the CDR3 is 14 residues. This CDR3 is CASVLAEGTDTQYF. CDR3 bases: TGTGCCAGCGTCCTAGCGGAGGGCACAGATACGCAGTATTTT. Filled out from reference TRBV7-9 and TRBJ2-3, the complete variable domain reads DTGVSQNPRHKITKRGQNVTFRCDPISEHNRLYWYRQTLGQGPEFLTYFQNEAQLEKSRLLSDRFSAERPKGSFSTLEIQRTEQGDSAMYLCASVLAEGTDTQYFGPGTRLTVL.

CDR3 loop: CSVARAGTEAFF. CDR3 in DNA: TGCAGCGTAGCGAGGGCTGGCACTGAAGCTTTCTTT. This chain uses TRBV29-1 with TRBJ1-1; D is ambiguous. Trimming took 6 bases from V and 4 from J, leaving 12 bases between them. This CDR3 has 12 amino acids. Germline V gene lookup returns CDR1 SQVTM and CDR2 ANQGSEA.

V gene TRBV7-9 combines with J gene TRBJ2-1; D is uncertain. V gave up 4 bases and J gave up 12 bases, with 16 bases separating them. Germline V CDR1 and CDR2: SEHNR, FQNEAQ (reference sequence). CDR3 length equals 13 residues. CDR3 bases: TGTGCCAGCAGCTCCCCCGGCGGTTTTGTGCAGTTCTTC. Protein product: CASSSPGGFVQFF.

The chain has TRBV6-5 and TRBJ2-5; 8 bases map to TRBD2. V lost 6 bases to trimming and J lost 5 bases; unmatched junction nucleotides: 11. This CDR3 has 15 residues. CDR1 and CDR2 (germline): MNHEY, SVGAGI. CDR3: CASSLPGTSGETQYF. The CDR3, as DNA: TGTGCCAGCAGCCTCCCTGGGACTAGTGGGGAGACCCAGTACTTC.

V is TRBV6-1 and J is TRBJ2-7; tentative D call: TRBD1 (5 bases). CDR3 length: 17 amino acids. Trimming left V 2 bases short and J 4 bases short, with 21 bases between. Germline lookup yields CDR1 MNHNS and CDR2 SASEGT. The CDR3 DNA sequence: TGTGCCAGCAGTGAAATCCACAGTCTTGACAGCTGGTACGAGCAGTACGTC. This translates into CASSEIHSLDSWYEQYV.

This clone was picked up a small number of times. The gene calls are TRBV29-1 and TRBJ1-1; maybe TRBD1 (5 bases). This CDR3 contains 15 residues. CDR1 is SQVTM and CDR2 is ANQGSEA in the germline V gene. Trimming took off 0 bases at V and 3 bases at J, with 14 bases between the two ends. The CDR3, as DNA: TGCAGCGTTGAAGATCCTAGGGGTCGATACACTGAAGCTTTCTTT. Protein product: CSVEDPRGRYTEAFF.

The rearrangement joins TRBV29-1 to TRBJ2-1, with 9 positions matching TRBD1. Germline V gene sequence: CDR1 SQVTM, CDR2 ANQGSEA. CDR3 length: 13 residues. V was clipped by 2 bases and J by 5 bases; unmatched bases: 1. The CDR3 loop is CSVERDRDNEQFF. DNA of the CDR3: TGCAGCGTTGAAAGGGACAGGGACAATGAGCAGTTCTTC.

This rearrangement joins TRBV9 to TRBJ2-2; D call uncertain. The V and J ends lost 0 bases and 4 bases respectively, with 10 bases between them. The germline V gene encodes CDR1 SGDLS and CDR2 YYNGEE. The CDR3 runs to 15 residues. Written as DNA, the CDR3 is TGTGCCAGCAGCGTAGGTTCTTCGGGCACCGGGGAGCTGTTTTTT. This gives the protein CASSVGSSGTGELFF.

This chain connects TRBV25-1 to TRBJ1-5; 8 nucleotides align to TRBD1. CDR1 and CDR2 (germline): MGHDK, SYGVNS. The CDR3 is 15 amino acids. The V segment lost 5 bases and the J segment 4 bases; nucleotides outside the gene matches: 7. CDR3 loop: CASSPGQGWNQPQHF. As DNA, the CDR3 is TGTGCCAGCAGTCCCGGACAGGGATGGAATCAGCCCCAGCATTTT.

CDR3 in DNA: TGTGCCAGCAGTTACTATGCCGCGGACAGGAGCTATGGCTACACCTTC. Protein product: CASSYYAADRSYGYTF. The chain uses TRBV6-5 and TRBJ1-2; TRBD1 matches at 7 bases. V lost 1 base and J lost 4; bases outside the gene matches: 9. Germline V gene data show CDR1 as MNHEY and CDR2 as SVGAGI. The CDR3 totals 16 residues.